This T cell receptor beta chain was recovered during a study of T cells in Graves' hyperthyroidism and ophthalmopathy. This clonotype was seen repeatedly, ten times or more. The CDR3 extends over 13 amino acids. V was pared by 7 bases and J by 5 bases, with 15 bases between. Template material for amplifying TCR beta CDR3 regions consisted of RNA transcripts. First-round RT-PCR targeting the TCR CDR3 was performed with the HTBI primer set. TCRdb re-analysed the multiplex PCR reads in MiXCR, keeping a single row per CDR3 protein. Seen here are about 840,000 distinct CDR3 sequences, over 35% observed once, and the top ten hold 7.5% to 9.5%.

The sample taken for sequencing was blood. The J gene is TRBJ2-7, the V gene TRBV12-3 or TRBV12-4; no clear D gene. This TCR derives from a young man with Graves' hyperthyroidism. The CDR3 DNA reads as TGTGCCAGCACCTTACCCCGTGGTGACGAGCAGTACTTC. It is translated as CASTLPRGDEQYF.